A selection of T cell receptor beta chains follows, all from one sample in a study of control samples from healthy donors and cancer patients. TCRdb's copy holds only in-frame clones and misses some; the assay was immunoSEQ multiplex PCR. The top ten hold around 40% of the sample, which has roughly 120,000 clones, roughly 90% seen once. The sequenced sample consisted of blood. These receptors came from a man aged 50-59 years in good health. The CDR3 runs from the conserved cysteine through the conserved F or W. A D gene is named only where the DNA matches it firmly. Rows give clone size only sometimes, using once, few, many, or a class for an expanded clone.

d_call,clone_size,j_call,v_call,cdr3_aa,cdr3_nt
TRBD1,-,TRBJ2-7,TRBV7-2,CATGTGIPYEQYF,TGTGCAACCGGGACAGGGATTCCCTACGAGCAGTACTTC
-,-,TRBJ2-1,TRBV18,CASSPPAEFAVF,TGTGCCAGCTCACCACCGGCGGAGTTCGCTGTCTTC
TRBD2,-,TRBJ2-2,TRBV6-5,CASRDSGGLTGELFF,TGTGCCAGCAGGGATAGCGGGGGCCTCACCGGGGAGCTGTTTTTT
-,-,TRBJ2-7,TRBV19,CASSGGGAGRSGEQYF,TGTGCCAGTAGTGGTGGTGGGGCAGGGCGTTCGGGCGAGCAGTACTTC
-,-,TRBJ1-1,TRBV5-1,CASSLDRSNTEAFF,TGCGCCAGCAGCTTGGACAGGTCCAACACTGAAGCTTTCTTT
-,-,TRBJ2-3,TRBV9,CASSGGLLGTDTQYF,TGTGCCAGCAGCGGGGGCCTCTTGGGCACAGATACGCAGTATTTT
-,-,TRBJ1-1,TRBV4-3,CASSQELGSNTEAFF,TGCGCCAGCAGCCAAGAACTGGGTTCAAACACTGAAGCTTTCTTT
-,-,TRBJ1-4,TRBV5-8,CASSNDRLSATNEKLFF,TGTGCCAGCAGCAATGACAGGCTATCTGCAACTAATGAAAAACTGTTTTTT
-,-,TRBJ1-2,TRBV11-2,CASSSQLQGFGYTF,TGTGCCAGCAGTTCCCAACTACAGGGTTTTGGCTACACCTTC
-,-,TRBJ1-1,TRBV6-6,CASSYGRVGMNTEAFF,TGTGCCAGCAGTTACGGGAGGGTAGGGATGAACACTGAAGCTTTCTTT
-,-,TRBJ2-1,TRBV6-6,CASSLKYEQFF,TGTGCCAGCAGTCTCAAATATGAGCAGTTCTTC
-,few,TRBJ1-5,TRBV18,CASSPGGANQPQHF,TGTGCCAGCTCACCGGGAGGAGCTAATCAGCCCCAGCATTTT
-,-,TRBJ1-1,TRBV7-2,CASSLVRTVEAFF,TGTGCCAGCAGCTTAGTACGAACAGTTGAAGCTTTCTTT
-,-,TRBJ1-1,TRBV6-5,CASSYRRNTEAFF,TGTGCCAGCAGTTACCGACGGAACACTGAAGCTTTCTTT
-,few,TRBJ1-6,TRBV7-9,CASSQVINSPLHF,TGTGCCAGCAGCCAAGTCATTAATTCACCCCTCCACTTT
-,-,TRBJ2-7,TRBV6-2/TRBV6-3,CASSPRTYYEQYF,TGTGCCAGCAGTCCCCGGACGTACTACGAGCAGTACTTC
TRBD1,-,TRBJ1-2,TRBV19,CASSLYRTGANYGYTF,TGTGCCAGTAGTTTATATCGGACAGGGGCTAACTATGGCTACACCTTC
-,-,TRBJ1-6,TRBV5-1,CASSGRERGSPLHF,TGCGCCAGCAGCGGCAGGGAGAGGGGTTCACCCCTCCACTTT
TRBD1,-,TRBJ1-5,TRBV4-3,CASSTPRTGARSNQPQHF,TGCGCCAGCAGCACTCCACGGACAGGGGCTCGGAGCAATCAGCCCCAGCATTTT
-,-,TRBJ1-5,TRBV24-1,CATRDSQDQPQHF,TGTGCCACCAGGGACAGTCAAGATCAGCCCCAGCATTTT
-,-,TRBJ1-5,TRBV6-2/TRBV6-3,CASTPRGMGNQPQHF,TGTGCCAGCACCCCCAGGGGAATGGGCAATCAGCCCCAGCATTTT
-,-,TRBJ1-6,TRBV27,CASSITGYNSPLHF,TGTGCCAGCAGTATAACAGGTTATAATTCACCCCTCCACTTT
-,-,TRBJ1-6,TRBV5-3,CARSCPRFNSPLHF,TGTGCCAGAAGCTGTCCCCGGTTCAATTCACCCCTCCACTTT
-,-,TRBJ2-7,TRBV25-1,CASTQDSPYEQYF,TGTGCCAGCACCCAAGATAGCCCCTACGAGCAGTACTTC
-,-,TRBJ2-3,TRBV12-5,CASGSQDVGTDTQYF,TGTGCTAGTGGTTCCCAGGATGTTGGCACAGATACGCAGTATTTT
-,-,TRBJ1-2,TRBV20-1,CSASGYGYTF,TGCAGTGCATCTGGCTATGGCTACACCTTC
-,-,TRBJ1-1,TRBV2,CASKATGYTEAFF,TGTGCCAGCAAGGCGACAGGCTACACTGAAGCTTTCTTT
TRBD1,-,TRBJ1-3,TRBV19,CASRSDRVPGNTIYF,TGTGCCAGTAGAAGCGACAGGGTACCCGGAAACACCATATATTTT
-,-,TRBJ1-6,TRBV30,CAWSGTSFYNSPLHF,TGTGCCTGGAGCGGGACGTCTTTCTATAATTCACCCCTCCACTTT
TRBD2,-,TRBJ2-1,TRBV10-1,CASSRLAGGPYEQFF,TGCGCCAGCAGCCGACTAGCGGGGGGGCCATATGAGCAGTTCTTC
-,-,TRBJ1-1,TRBV7-9,CASSLTGSAEAFF,TGTGCCAGCAGCCTTACAGGGTCGGCTGAAGCTTTCTTT
-,-,TRBJ1-2,TRBV3-1/TRBV3-2,CASSQVENYGYTF,TGTGCCAGCAGCCAAGTAGAGAACTATGGCTACACCTTC